This T cell receptor (beta chain) emerged from a study of T cells expressing NK-cell markers. Overall study context: It was sorted CD3+CD56-NKG2C+, CD3+CD56+NKG2C- and CD3+CD56+NKG2C+ T cells that provided the TCR beta repertoires. Seven of the eight sequenced donors were classified as HCMV-seropositive, and one was classified as seronegative.

Per the germline V gene, CDR1 is DFQATT and CDR2 is SNEGSKA (reference sequence). The CDR3 has 15 residues. A 5'RACE template switching approach incorporating UMIs was used to make TCR beta cDNA. No DNA is given; TCRdb re-called the 5' RACE reads and lists each CDR3 protein once. The ten top clones account for 7.3%, within a sample of about 440,000 distinct CDR3 sequences. V gene TRBV20-1 combines with J gene TRBJ2-1; without DNA, the TCRdb call of TRBD2 cannot be checked. Sequenced: blood T cells: a sorted CD56 or NKG2C T cell subset, CD4+ or CD8+ T cells, or bulk PBMC T cells (not recorded which). This receptor was identified in a woman between 18 and 70 years old in good health. The CDR3: CSASSGVSSYNEQFF.